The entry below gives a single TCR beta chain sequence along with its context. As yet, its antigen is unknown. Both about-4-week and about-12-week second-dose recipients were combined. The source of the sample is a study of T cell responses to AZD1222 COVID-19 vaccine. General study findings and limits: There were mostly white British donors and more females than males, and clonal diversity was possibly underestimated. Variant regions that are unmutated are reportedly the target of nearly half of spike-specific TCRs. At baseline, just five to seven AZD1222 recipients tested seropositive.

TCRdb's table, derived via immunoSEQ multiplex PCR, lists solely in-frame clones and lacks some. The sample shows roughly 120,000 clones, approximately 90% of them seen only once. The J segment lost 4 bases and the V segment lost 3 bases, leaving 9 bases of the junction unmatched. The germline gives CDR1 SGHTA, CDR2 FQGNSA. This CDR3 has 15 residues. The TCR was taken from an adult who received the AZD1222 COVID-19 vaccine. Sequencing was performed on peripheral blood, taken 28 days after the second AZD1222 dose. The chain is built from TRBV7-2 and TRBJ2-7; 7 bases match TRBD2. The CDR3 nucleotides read TGTGCCAGCAGCTTCATAGTGGGAGGGAGATACGAGCAGTACTTC. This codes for CASSFIVGGRYEQYF.